The 23 T cell receptor beta chains presented below share a single source sample, sequenced in a study of T cells in narcolepsy. Clones were sequenced by immunoSEQ multiplex PCR, and TCRdb holds only the in-frame ones, with some missing. The table records about 22,000 clones, about 80% of them present only once. Sequencing was performed on memory (CD45RA-) CD4+ T cells from blood. The receptor source for this set is a human donor in good health.

The chain combines TRBV5-1 with TRBJ2-3; D gene ambiguous. CDR1 is SGHRS, CDR2 YFSETQ, per germline. V lost 2 bases to trimming and J lost 2 bases, with 12 bases between them. CDR3 size: 15 residues. The CDR3 nucleotides read TGCGCCAGCAGCTTTAAGGGTTCATCCACAGATACGCAGTATTTT. Its translation: CASSFKGSSTDTQYF. The full variable domain, its missing parts supplied by reference TRBV5-1 and TRBJ2-3, is KAGVTQTPRYLIKTRGQQVTLSCSPISGHRSVSWYQQTPGQGLQFLFEYFSETQRNKGNFPGRFSGRQFSNSRSEMNVSTLELGDSALYLCASSFKGSSTDTQYFGPGTRLTVL.

Concerning this clone: A read error may account for a junction end that differs from germline. The V gene is TRBV5-6, the J gene TRBJ2-1; perhaps TRBD1 as D (6 bases). CDR1 is SGHDT and CDR2 is YYEEEE in the germline V gene. The CDR3 totals 14 residues. In nucleotides, the CDR3 is TGTGCCGGCAGCCCCCGGTGGGGGCGGGATGAGCAGTTCTTC. It encodes CAGSPRWGRDEQFF.

CDR3 sequence: CASSLDPPLSGAQETQYF. For the CDR3, the DNA is TGTGCCAGCAGCTTAGATCCGCCTTTATCAGGGGCCCAAGAGACCCAGTACTTC. This chain uses TRBV11-3 with TRBJ2-5; TRBD1 is a possible D gene (6 bases). The V end was cut by 0 bases, the J end by 1 base, with 18 bases between. The CDR3 loop spans 18 amino acids. Germline CDR1 reads SGHNT; CDR2 reads YENEEA.

The chain joins TRBV9 to TRBJ1-6; D is unclear. V lost 3 bases to trimming and J lost 9 bases, with 16 bases between them. Germline lookup yields CDR1 SGDLS and CDR2 YYNGEE. The CDR3 has 15 residues. CDR3 DNA sequence: TGTGCCAGCAGCGCCGACCGGGCATCGGGTTCACCCCTCCACTTT. This codes for CASSADRASGSPLHF.

This clone appeared a single time. The CDR3 coding sequence is TGTGCCAGCAGCCCCGCAGTGACAGGGAACTATGGCTACACCTTC. Encoded protein: CASSPAVTGNYGYTF. The rearrangement joins TRBV7-2 to TRBJ1-2, with 7 bases matching TRBD1. The CDR3 spans 15 residues. Losses at the gene ends were 5 bases for V and 2 bases for J; bases not matched to a gene: 8. Germline loops: CDR1 SGHTA, CDR2 FQGNSA.

The genes are TRBV13 and TRBJ2-2, with 8 nucleotides matching TRBD2. V lost 4 bases and J lost 2; bases outside the gene matches: 9. The CDR3 spans 17 residues. Germline CDR1 is PRHDT and CDR2 is FYEKMQ (reference sequence). The CDR3 protein is CASSYLRSGGNTGELFF. CDR3 sequence (DNA): TGTGCCAGCAGCTACCTCCGCAGCGGGGGAAACACCGGGGAGCTGTTTTTT.

The CDR3 region has the DNA TGCGCCAGCAGCCAAGTAGCCCTGGGGAGCTCCTACGAGCAGTACTTC. Residues: CASSQVALGSSYEQYF. This chain links TRBV4-3 with TRBJ2-7; D possibly corresponds to TRBD2 (5 bases). Germline V CDR1 and CDR2: LGHNA, YSLEER. The CDR3 has 16 residues. Deletions cut 1 base from V and 0 bases from J, with 13 bases between.

The chain joins TRBV5-4 to TRBJ2-7; D call uncertain. The CDR3 is 14 residues long. V dropped 4 bases and J dropped 0 bases, with 11 bases sitting between them. Germline V gives CDR1 SGHNT, CDR2 YYREEE (reference sequence). The CDR3, as DNA: TGTGCCAGCAGCCCCCCGACGGGCTCCTACGAGCAGTACTTC. This codes for CASSPPTGSYEQYF.

The chain is built from TRBV6-5 and TRBJ1-5; possibly TRBD1 for D (5 bases). This CDR3 spans 13 amino acids. Germline CDR1 and CDR2: MNHEY and SVGAGI. With 5 bases removed from V and 5 bases from J, the gap between germline ends came to 10 bases. Here the CDR3 DNA reads TGTGCCAGCAGTGTGGGAGGGGATCAGCCCCAGCATTTT. Protein: CASSVGGDQPQHF.

The chain recombines TRBV11-3 with TRBJ1-2, with D tentatively TRBD1 (5 bases). CDR1 is SGHNT and CDR2 is YENEEA in the germline V gene. The V gene lost 5 bases and the J gene lost 6 bases, with 22 bases spanning the gap. CDR3 length: 16 residues. Here the CDR3 reads CASSQTLGGGLDGYTF. Written as DNA, the CDR3 is TGTGCCAGCAGCCAAACCCTCGGGGGGGGACTGGATGGCTACACCTTC.

The chain is built from TRBV6-1 and TRBJ2-1; TRBD1 matches at 8 bases. The CDR3 runs 16 residues. CDR1 MNHNS and CDR2 SASEGT come from the germline V gene. The V segment lost 1 base and the J segment 8 bases; nucleotides outside the gene matches: 10. CDR3 nucleotides: TGTGCCAGCAGTGAAGGGGGACAGGTACCTTTGTATGAGCAGTTCTTC. The encoded protein is CASSEGGQVPLYEQFF.

This clone is deemed medium-sized. This sequence joins TRBV2 and TRBJ1-4; D is unclear. CDR1 and CDR2 (germline): SNHLY, FYNNEI. The V end lost 6 bases, the J end lost 5 bases, and 13 bases lay between the germline ends. The CDR3 consists of 14 residues. CDR3 protein: CASSLDYGNEKLFF. For the CDR3, the DNA is TGTGCCAGCAGCCTGGACTATGGGAATGAAAAACTGTTTTTT.

The chain employs TRBV5-8 and TRBJ2-3; D possibly matches TRBD1 or TRBD2 (6 bases each). V lost 8 bases and J lost 1, with 14 bases in between. There are 14 residues in the CDR3. Germline loops: CDR1 SGHTS, CDR2 YDEGEE. The CDR3 sequence: CARSRGPGTDTQYF. As DNA, the CDR3 is TGTGCCAGGTCCCGGGGGCCCGGCACAGATACGCAGTATTTT.

V gene TRBV5-1 combines with J gene TRBJ1-1, with D perhaps TRBD1 (5 bases). V was pared by 3 bases and J by 3 bases, with 12 bases between. Germline V gene sequence: CDR1 SGHRS, CDR2 YFSETQ. The CDR3 has 14 residues. The CDR3, as DNA: TGCGCCAGCAGCTCGAGGGGAGGGGACACTGAAGCTTTCTTT. Translated: CASSSRGGDTEAFF. The full variable domain, rest sourced from reference TRBV5-1 and TRBJ1-1, is KAGVTQTPRYLIKTRGQQVTLSCSPISGHRSVSWYQQTPGQGLQFLFEYFSETQRNKGNFPGRFSGRQFSNSRSEMNVSTLELGDSALYLCASSSRGGDTEAFFGQGTRLTVV.

The chain employs TRBV11-2 and TRBJ1-6; possibly TRBD1 for D (5 bases). The germline V gene encodes CDR1 SGHAT and CDR2 FQNNGV. The CDR3 covers 15 residues. V shed 4 bases and J shed 5 bases, with 12 bases lying between them. The CDR3 loop is CASSSAGPNNSPLHF. CDR3 in DNA: TGTGCCAGCAGCTCGGCGGGGCCAAATAATTCACCCCTCCACTTT.

The CDR3 protein is CASSSGQGLGGELFF. The CDR3 DNA sequence: TGCGCCAGCAGCTCTGGACAGGGTTTGGGCGGGGAGCTGTTTTTT. This sequence joins TRBV5-1 and TRBJ2-2, with 8 bases aligning to TRBD1. Germline CDR1 is SGHRS and CDR2 is YFSETQ. The CDR3 consists of 15 residues. The ends lost 3 bases at V and 7 bases at J; junction bases unmatched: 8.

This chain joins TRBV28 and TRBJ1-2; no clear D. With 10 bases removed from V and 8 bases from J, the gap between germline ends came to 17 bases. Germline-derived CDR1 and CDR2 are MDHEN and SYDVKM. The CDR3 contains 12 residues. The CDR3 DNA follows: TGTGCCACCGAGTTGCGAGCGTTCGGCTACACCTTC. It is translated as CATELRAFGYTF.

The V gene is TRBV6-1, the J gene TRBJ1-2, with D possibly TRBD1 on 6 matching bases. Deletions cut 6 bases from V and 8 bases from J, with 19 bases between. The germline V gene encodes CDR1 MNHNS and CDR2 SASEGT. The CDR3 extends over 14 amino acids. CDR3 sequence: CASSRDTTYGGYTF. The CDR3 nucleotides are TGTGCCAGCAGCCGGGACACCACCTATGGAGGCTACACCTTC.

The V gene is TRBV14, the J gene TRBJ1-1, with D maybe TRBD1 (5 bases). V was shortened by 3 bases and J by 1 base, with 12 bases between the two germline ends. The CDR3 spans 15 residues. Looked up from germline, CDR1 is SGHDN and CDR2 is FVKESK. The CDR3, as DNA: TGTGCCAGCAGCCAGGCCGGTGGGGCGAACACTGAAGCTTTCTTT. Its protein is CASSQAGGANTEAFF.

This rearrangement joins TRBV6-5 to TRBJ1-2; 7 bases map to TRBD1. In germline, CDR1 is MNHEY, CDR2 SVGAGI. The CDR3 runs to 16 residues. The V and J ends lost 2 bases and 0 bases, in that order; junction bases with no gene match: 6. CDR3: CASSYAGGSSNYGYTF. CDR3 DNA sequence: TGTGCCAGCAGTTACGCAGGGGGAAGCTCTAACTATGGCTACACCTTC.

The chain uses TRBV29-1 and TRBJ2-2; 8 bases line up with TRBD2. The V gene's germline CDR1 is SQVTM and CDR2 ANQGSEA. This CDR3 is 16 amino acids long. With 6 bases clipped from V and 1 base from J, the junction kept 10 bases outside the gene matches. The CDR3 DNA is TGCAGCGTGCCTGATGGGAGCGGGGGGAACACCGGGGAGCTGTTTTTT. It yields the protein CSVPDGSGGNTGELFF.

This clone was seen more than once but under ten times. V usage is TRBV11-3 and J usage is TRBJ2-7; possibly TRBD1 for D (5 bases). The CDR3 runs to 15 residues. V shed 0 bases and J shed 0 bases, with 9 bases lying between them. Looked up from germline, CDR1 is SGHNT and CDR2 is YENEEA. The CDR3 region is CASSLEWGDSYEQYF. The CDR3 bases are TGTGCCAGCAGCTTAGAGTGGGGCGACTCCTACGAGCAGTACTTC.

The chain has TRBV7-9 and TRBJ1-5; D might be TRBD1 (5 bases). Between the trimmed V and J ends, which lost 3 bases and 5 bases, there was a span of 8 bases. The CDR3 sequence is 13 residues long. CDR1 and CDR2 (germline): SEHNR, FQNEAQ (reference sequence). CDR3 sequence reads: CASSLGRDQPQHF. CDR3 bases: TGTGCCAGCAGCTTGGGACGGGATCAGCCCCAGCATTTT.